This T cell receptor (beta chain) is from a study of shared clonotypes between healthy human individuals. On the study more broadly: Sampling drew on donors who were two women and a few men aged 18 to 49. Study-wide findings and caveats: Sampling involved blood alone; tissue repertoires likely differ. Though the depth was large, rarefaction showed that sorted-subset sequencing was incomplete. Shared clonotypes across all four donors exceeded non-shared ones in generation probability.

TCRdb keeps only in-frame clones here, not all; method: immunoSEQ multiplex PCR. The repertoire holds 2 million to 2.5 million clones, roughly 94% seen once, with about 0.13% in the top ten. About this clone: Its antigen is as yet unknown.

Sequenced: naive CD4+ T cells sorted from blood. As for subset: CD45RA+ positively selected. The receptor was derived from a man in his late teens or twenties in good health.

The CDR3 sequence: CASSPNKNTEAFF. CDR3 sequence (DNA): TGTGCCAGCAGCCCTAACAAGAACACTGAAGCTTTCTTT. The gene calls are TRBV5-4 and TRBJ1-1; D is unresolved. V lost 4 bases, J lost 1 base, and 8 bases lay in between. The CDR3 sequence is 13 residues long. Germline assignment: CDR1 SGHNT and CDR2 YYREEE (reference sequence).